These 3 T cell receptor beta chains came from one sample sequenced in a study of neurological immune-mediated disorders. From the 5' RACE reads, TCRdb called clonotypes with MiXCR, one entry per CDR3 protein. The table includes around 71,000 distinct CDR3 sequences, approximately 13% detected once. Stated time point: longitudinal time-point 1 (baseline). Sequencing input: PBMCs. The receptor source for this set is a female donor with HTLV-1-associated myelopathy (HAM/TSP).

This clonotype was found many times. This sequence joins TRBV5-1 and TRBJ2-5, with TRBD1 identical over 7 bases. The CDR3 sequence is 15 residues long. In germline, CDR1 is SGHRS, CDR2 YFSETQ. The junction had 6 bases not matched to a gene; V was cut back by 0 bases and J by 4 bases. In DNA form, the CDR3 reads TGCGCCAGCAGCTTGGGTGAGGGGGCGCGAGAGACCCAGTACTTC. Protein: CASSLGEGARETQYF.

The V and J genes are TRBV5-4 and TRBJ2-5; possible D gene TRBD1, 6 bases. The ends were cut back, 4 bases at V and 4 bases at J, with 8 bases in the middle. Per the germline V gene, CDR1 is SGHNT and CDR2 is YYREEE (reference sequence). This CDR3 spans 12 amino acids. CDR3 protein: CASSPQGETQYF. The CDR3 coding sequence is TGTGCCAGCAGCCCACAGGGAGAGACCCAGTACTTC.

The sample holds many counts of this clonotype. The chain joins TRBV12-3 or TRBV12-4 to TRBJ2-3; 10 bases are shared with TRBD2. There are 15 residues in the CDR3. V shed 6 bases and J 2 bases; nucleotides not matched to a gene: 5. CDR3 protein: CASRPTSGDTDTQYF. The CDR3 bases are TGTGCCAGCAGACCAACTAGCGGGGACACAGATACGCAGTATTTT.